This T cell receptor beta chain was identified in a study of graft-versus-host responses after intestinal transplantation. Study summary: Each recipient received anti-thymocyte globulin induction, then tacrolimus and steroids for approximately three years. General observations from the study: Recipient-marrow GvH clones were detected, some having first appeared in ileum or blood. Peak GvH clone levels in circulation were associated with early post-transplant HvG declines.

Trimming took off 0 bases at V and 7 bases at J, with 4 bases between the two ends. The CDR3 contains 12 residues. Germline values: CDR1 MNHEY, CDR2 SVGAGI. Sequencing was performed with immunoSEQ multiplex PCR; in TCRdb, only in-frame clones are kept and a portion is missing. The sample lists roughly 5,000 clones, about 30% seen once, with 4.7% in the top ten. The reaction was completed, and proliferating CFSE-low CD3+CD4+ and CD3+CD8+ responders were then sorted. This clone turned up a few times. This sample comprised alloreactive CD4+ T cells from a mixed lymphocyte reaction culture, obtained before intestinal transplant. Subset of the sample: CFSE-low proliferating T cells sorted from approximately 6-day pre-transplant mixed lymphocyte reaction (GvH or HvG direction). This sequence originates from a human patient who received an intestinal transplant. The V call is TRBV6-5, the J call TRBJ2-1, with D uncertain. The CDR3 loop is CASSYSGNEQFF. The CDR3 DNA follows: TGTGCCAGCAGTTACTCAGGGAATGAGCAGTTCTTC.